This T cell receptor (beta chain) was sequenced during a study of a mutant IDH1 vaccine in newly diagnosed glioma. Only in-frame clones appear in the TCRdb table, and some are missing; sequencing was by immunoSEQ multiplex PCR. The sample records tens of thousands of clones, more than 75% being singletons. V gave up 4 bases and J gave up 2 bases, with 12 bases separating them. CDR3 length: 15 amino acids. Germline V gives CDR1 MDHEN, CDR2 SYDVKM. This sample's time point: week 47, end of study. In every dose of vaccine, 300 ug of mutant IDH1 20-mer peptide was given alongside topical imiquimod. A few counts support this clone. What it recognizes is unknown.

The receptor comes from a woman in her forties with glioma. Some clones in this sample may be carry-over from other donors' samples. The J gene is TRBJ1-5, the V gene TRBV28, with a tentative D call TRBD1 (6 bases). The sequencing used PBMCs, collected from a glioma patient whose treatment included an IDH1 peptide vaccine. The chain's CDR3 is CASSSPDRRNQPQHF. CDR3 nucleotide sequence: TGTGCCAGCAGTTCCCCCGACAGGCGCAATCAGCCCCAGCATTTT.